The 27 T cell receptor beta chains given below trace back to one sample, sequenced in a study of Graves' ophthalmopathy and Graves' hyperthyroidism. RNA transcripts provided the template for amplifying TCR beta CDR3 regions. RT-PCR with HTBI primers came first, then second-round multiplex PCR. Each CDR3 protein gets one entry after TCRdb re-called the multiplex PCR reads with MiXCR. The sample carries 650,000 to 800,000 distinct CDR3 sequences, about two fifths recorded once. Source material: peripheral blood. The receptors were gathered from an adult man with Graves' ophthalmopathy.

This clonotype was counted ten times or more. One end of the junction is discordant with germline, which a read error may explain. The chain has TRBV7-9 and TRBJ2-5; TRBD1 or TRBD2 may be the D gene (5 bases each). Germline V lookup: CDR1 SEHNR, CDR2 FQNEAQ (reference sequence). The length of the CDR3 is 11 residues. Here the CDR3 reads CASSLGGTQYF. CDR3 bases: TGCGCCAGCAGCCTTGGGGGAACCCAGTACTTC.

As for this clonotype: This may be a read error, as it is one base from a much larger clone. V usage is TRBV9 and J usage is TRBJ2-5, with a weak D call TRBD2 (5 bases). Per germline, CDR1 SGDLS and CDR2 YYNGEE. This CDR3 comprises 12 residues. The CDR3 DNA follows: TGTGCCGGCAGCGGAGCGGCCTTCCCCCAGTACTTC. Translated, it gives CAGSGAAFPQYF.

Concerning this clonotype itself: A read error may explain this, as a much larger clone is one base away. The chain uses TRBV12-3 or TRBV12-4 and TRBJ2-7; 14 bases align to TRBD2. The CDR3 contains 15 residues. The CDR3 region has the DNA TGTGCCAGCAGTTTCCCGGGACTAGCGGGAGACGAGCAGCACTTC. This sequence encodes CASSFPGLAGDEQHF.

In the case of this clonotype: It is likely a read error, because the conserved phenylalanine at the end of the CDR3 is missing. In DNA, the CDR3 is TGTGCCAGCAGCGTCAGGGGGGTCATGGCCACTGAAGCTTTCCTT. Encoded protein: CASSVRGVMATEAFL. The chain employs TRBV6-6 and TRBJ1-1; 7 bases fit TRBD1. The CDR3 sequence is 15 residues long. The ends lost 6 bases at V and 4 bases at J; junction bases unmatched: 11. The V gene's germline CDR1 is MNHNY and CDR2 SVGAGI (reference sequence).

At least ten counts were recorded for this clonotype. The chain links TRBV12-5 to TRBJ1-5; D unclear. In germline, CDR1 is LGHNT, CDR2 FRNRAP. Between the trimmed V and J ends, which lost 1 base and 4 bases, there was a span of 5 bases. The CDR3 loop spans 13 amino acids. The CDR3 DNA sequence: TGTGCTAGTGGTTTGGGGACGAATCAGCCCCAGCATTTT. Translation: CASGLGTNQPQHF. The variable domain in full, completed from reference TRBV12-5 and TRBJ1-5, reads DARVTQTPRHKVTEMGQEVTMRCQPILGHNTVFWYRQTMMQGLELLAYFRNRAPLDDSGMPKDRFSAEMPDATLATLKIQPSEPRDSAVYFCASGLGTNQPQHFGDGTRLSIL.

This clonotype showed up many times. The chain employs TRBV5-1 and TRBJ2-7; D call uncertain. Trimming pared 0 bases from V and 5 bases from J, leaving 6 bases between. CDR3 length equals 12 residues. The V gene's germline CDR1 is SGHRS and CDR2 YFSETQ. The CDR3 bases are TGCGCCAGCAGCTTGGACCCACACGAGCAGTACTTC. It encodes CASSLDPHEQYF.

To note about this clonotype: Since no conserved phenylalanine or tryptophan closes the CDR3, a read error is the likely cause. This rearrangement joins TRBV25-1 to TRBJ2-7; D uncertain. The last part of the DNA fits TRBJ2-1 better; the J call may be wrong. Germline CDR1 MGHDK, CDR2 SYGVNS. CDR3 size: 12 residues. The CDR3 is CASSECNDEQFL. The CDR3 DNA is TGTGCCAGCAGTGAATGCAACGATGAGCAGTTCCTC.

This chain uses TRBV10-3 with TRBJ2-5; a possible D gene is TRBD1 (6 bases). The CDR3 is 14 amino acids. V was cut by 4 bases and J by 1 base, with 10 bases left in between. CDR1 is ENHRY and CDR2 is SYGVKD in the germline V gene. The CDR3 spells CAISGQDGQETQYF. DNA of the CDR3: TGTGCCATCAGTGGACAGGACGGCCAAGAGACCCAGTACTTC.

This clonotype was observed many times. The rearrangement links TRBV2 to TRBJ1-2; D is unresolved. CDR1 and CDR2 (germline): SNHLY, FYNNEI. The length of the CDR3 is 13 residues. V lost 7 bases to trimming and J lost 3 bases, with 12 bases between them. CDR3 residues: CASTIRVDYGYTF. The CDR3 nucleotides are TGTGCCAGCACTATTCGGGTCGACTATGGCTACACCTTC.

A note on this clonotype: A much larger clone lies one base from this, so it may be a read error. The V and J genes are TRBV10-3 and TRBJ1-1, with D possibly being TRBD1 (6 bases). Trimming took off 11 bases at V and 6 bases at J, with 19 bases between the two ends. This CDR3 is 13 amino acids long. Germline loops: CDR1 ENHRY, CDR2 SYGVKD. This CDR3 is CARSDTGRAEAFF. CDR3 nucleotides: TGTGCCCGCAGTGACACAGGGAGGGCTGAAGCTTTCTTT.

This clonotype was observed many times. A much larger clonotype is one base distant, so this may be a read error. V usage is TRBV29-1 and J usage is TRBJ2-5; 9 bases map to TRBD2. V lost 7 bases and J lost 5; bases outside the gene matches: 8. The CDR3 is 13 amino acids. The V gene's germline CDR1 is SQVTM and CDR2 ANQGSEA. As DNA, the CDR3 is TGCAGCGGCCAGGCTAGCGGGGCGGAGACCCAGTACTTC. Translating it yields CSGQASGAETQYF.

This sequence joins TRBV10-3 and TRBJ1-1; tentative D call: TRBD1 (6 bases). V lost 5 bases to trimming and J lost 8 bases, with 15 bases between them. The V gene's germline CDR1 is ENHRY and CDR2 SYGVKD. The CDR3 is 13 residues long. CDR3 amino acids: CAISNEGGTEAFF. The CDR3 nucleotides read TGTGCCATCAGTAATGAGGGGGGGACCGAAGCTTTCTTT.

This chain links TRBV11-2 with TRBJ2-5; TRBD2 agrees at 10 bases. In germline, CDR1 is SGHAT, CDR2 FQNNGV. Trimming removed 5 bases from V and 5 bases from J; junction bases left unmatched: 14. The CDR3 extends over 17 amino acids. The CDR3 region is CASSPNSGGPIVETQYF. The CDR3 bases are TGTGCCAGCAGCCCGAATAGCGGGGGGCCGATCGTTGAGACCCAGTACTTC.

This clonotype was observed at least ten times. J is TRBJ1-1 and V is TRBV10-3, with D possibly matching TRBD1 (6 bases). The germline CDR1 and CDR2 sequences are ENHRY and SYGVKD. Trimming pared 3 bases from V and 1 base from J, leaving 12 bases between. CDR3 length: 15 amino acids. CDR3 amino acids: CAISDRGPKNTEAFF. The CDR3 DNA follows: TGTGCCATCAGTGACAGGGGTCCTAAGAACACTGAAGCTTTCTTT.

This sequence joins TRBV10-3 and TRBJ2-7; 9 bases match TRBD1. The CDR3 runs 14 residues. Germline lookup yields CDR1 ENHRY and CDR2 SYGVKD. The junction had 8 bases not matched to a gene; V was cut back by 10 bases and J by 1 base. In nucleotides, the CDR3 is TGTGCCAGCAGAATCGGGACAGGGTCCTACGAGCAGTACTTC. As protein: CASRIGTGSYEQYF.

This chain uses TRBV25-1 with TRBJ1-2, with 8 bases lining up with TRBD1. The germline CDR1 and CDR2 sequences are MGHDK and SYGVNS. Germline trimming cut 8 bases from V and 3 bases from J; bases unmatched to any gene: 11. The CDR3 contains 15 residues. The DNA of the CDR3 is TGTGCCAGCGTTGGTGGGGCAGGGGGCGACTATGGCTACACCTTC. This codes for CASVGGAGGDYGYTF.

This clonotype was seen ten or more times. The chain joins TRBV2 to TRBJ1-5; 10 bases map to TRBD1. The CDR3 consists of 18 residues. With 4 bases clipped from V and 0 bases from J, the junction kept 9 bases outside the gene matches. Germline CDR1 and CDR2: SNHLY and FYNNEI. The CDR3 sequence is CASSARDRGLYSNQPQHF. For the CDR3, the DNA is TGTGCCAGCAGTGCCCGGGACAGGGGCCTATATAGCAATCAGCCCCAGCATTTT.

As concerns this clonotype: This may arise from a read error, as a much more abundant clone is one base away. This CDR3 reads CASSLDRDFGYTF. For the CDR3, the DNA is TGTGCCAGCAGTTTAGACAGGGACTTTGGCTACACCTTC. This chain connects TRBV12-3 or TRBV12-4 to TRBJ1-2, with a tentative D call TRBD1 (6 bases). With 1 base removed from V and 7 bases from J, the gap between germline ends came to 10 bases. This CDR3 is built from 13 residues.

This clonotype was recorded once. This sequence may be a read error, since a much larger clone differs from it by one base. The V gene is TRBV19, the J gene TRBJ1-5; tentative D call: TRBD1 (6 bases). The CDR3 is made up of 13 amino acids. Per the germline V gene, CDR1 is LNHDA and CDR2 is SQIVND (reference sequence). The V gene lost 2 bases and the J gene lost 11 bases, with 13 bases spanning the gap. Here the CDR3 reads CASSIRGDQSQHF. The CDR3 DNA is TGTGCCAGTAGTATAAGGGGGGACCAGTCCCAGCATTTT. Full variable domain (outside the CDR3, taken from reference TRBV19 and TRBJ1-5): DGGITQSPKYLFRKEGQNVTLSCEQNLNHDAMYWYRQDPGQGLRLIYYSQIVNDFQKGDIAEGYSVSREKKESFPLTVTSAQKNPTAFYLCASSIRGDQSQHFGDGTRLSIL.

This clonotype was observed a few times. V gene TRBV9 combines with J gene TRBJ2-7, with a possible D match to TRBD2 (6 bases). V lost 4 bases, J lost 3 bases, and 17 bases lay in between. CDR3 size: 15 residues. Germline V gene sequence: CDR1 SGDLS, CDR2 YYNGEE. As DNA, the CDR3 is TGTGCCAGCAGCCTTCAAGGGAGGACCAACTACGAGCAGTACTTC. Its translation: CASSLQGRTNYEQYF.

This clonotype appeared many times. The rearrangement links TRBV12-5 to TRBJ2-5; TRBD2 aligns across 10 bases. The CDR3 is made up of 15 amino acids. Germline loops: CDR1 LGHNT, CDR2 FRNRAP. V lost 7 bases and J lost 5; bases outside the gene matches: 10. The CDR3 spells CASAYPGLALETQYF. CDR3 DNA: TGTGCTAGTGCGTATCCGGGACTAGCGTTGGAGACCCAGTACTTC.

This clonotype was seen at least ten times. The J gene is TRBJ2-6, the V gene TRBV29-1; either TRBD1 or TRBD2 may supply D (5 bases each). CDR1 SQVTM and CDR2 ANQGSEA come from the germline V gene. Trimming pared 7 bases from V and 0 bases from J, leaving 13 bases between. The CDR3 extends over 15 amino acids. The CDR3 sequence: CSAGLARSGANVLTF. The DNA of the CDR3 is TGCAGCGCGGGGCTCGCGCGCTCTGGGGCCAACGTCCTGACTTTC.

This clonotype appeared many times. This chain links TRBV19 with TRBJ1-1, with D possibly TRBD1 on 5 matching bases. Germline V gene data show CDR1 as LNHDA and CDR2 as SQIVND (reference sequence). Deletions cut 3 bases from V and 5 bases from J, with 16 bases between. This CDR3 contains 15 residues. The CDR3 region has the DNA TGTGCCAGTAGTATGCATGGCAGGGCCGGAACTGAAGCTTTCTTT. Protein product: CASSMHGRAGTEAFF.

This clonotype was counted many times. The chain couples TRBV5-6 to TRBJ1-6; weak D call: TRBD1 (6 bases). Germline V gene data show CDR1 as SGHDT and CDR2 as YYEEEE. The CDR3 contains 15 residues. With 4 bases removed from V and 7 bases from J, the gap between germline ends came to 15 bases. CDR3 DNA sequence: TGTGCCAGCAGCGGAGAGGGGGTAGTGAATTCACCCCTCCACTTT. Its translation is CASSGEGVVNSPLHF. Combining the CDR3 with reference TRBV5-6 and TRBJ1-6 gives the whole variable domain DAGVTQSPTHLIKTRGQQVTLRCSPKSGHDTVSWYQQALGQGPQFIFQYYEEEERQRGNFPDRFSGHQFPNYSSELNVNALLLGDSALYLCASSGEGVVNSPLHFGNGTRLTVT.

V is TRBV10-3 and J is TRBJ1-1; a possible D gene is TRBD1 (6 bases). Trimming removed 10 bases from V and 0 bases from J, with 15 bases in between. The CDR3 covers 14 residues. Germline loops: CDR1 ENHRY, CDR2 SYGVKD. The CDR3 here is CASTKTGVNTEAFF. CDR3 bases: TGTGCCAGCACCAAGACAGGCGTGAACACTGAAGCTTTCTTT.

Turning to this clonotype: A much larger clone lies a single base off, so this may be a read error. The J gene is TRBJ2-5, the V gene TRBV19; TRBD1 matches at 9 bases. The CDR3 spans 12 residues. Germline CDR1 LNHDA, CDR2 SQIVND (reference sequence). V lost 6 bases, J lost 9 bases, and 5 bases stayed unmatched. CDR3 sequence reads: CASRTGGEAQYF. Here the CDR3 DNA reads TGTGCCAGTAGGACAGGGGGGGAGGCCCAGTACTTC.

This clonotype was seen more than once but under ten times. One base away lies a much larger clone, so this may be a sequencing read error. J is TRBJ1-4 and V is TRBV2; D gene ambiguous. This CDR3 comprises 12 residues. The germline CDR1 and CDR2 sequences are SNHLY and FYNNEI. The CDR3 loop reads CAGSLRVEKLFF. CDR3 coding DNA: TGTGCCGGCAGCCTGAGGGTTGAAAAACTGTTTTTT. Together with reference TRBV2 and TRBJ1-4, the CDR3 gives the full variable domain: EPEVTQTPSHQVTQMGQEVILRCVPISNHLYFYWYRQILGQKVEFLVSFYNNEISEKSEIFDDQFSVERPDGSNFTLKIRSTKLEDSAMYFCAGSLRVEKLFFGSGTQLSVL.